The sequence of this TCR beta chain was determined in a study of T cells in Graves' hyperthyroidism and ophthalmopathy. Study-wide results and caveats: Most clonotypes expanded in the thyroid (above 0.001) were also present in blood. A 13 V-J model separated ophthalmopathy from stable hyperthyroidism.

This CDR3 comprises 16 residues. V gave up 6 bases and J gave up 4 bases; unmatched junction bases: 8. Germline V lookup: CDR1 SNHLY, CDR2 FYNNEI. The CDR3 regions of TCR beta were amplified from RNA transcripts. First-round RT-PCR of the TCR CDR3 relied on the HTBI primer set. TCRdb redid the calling of the multiplex PCR reads with MiXCR, one entry per CDR3 protein. The sample has roughly 420,000 distinct CDR3 sequences, around 16% seen once. This clonotype has ten or more counts. Antigen unknown. Patients counted as stable if ophthalmopathy did not develop within 18 months. PBMCs came from more than 8.5 ml fresh peripheral blood.

The chain employs TRBV2 and TRBJ2-3; 12 bases align to TRBD2. The origin of this receptor is a woman aged 18 to 35 with Graves' hyperthyroidism. Sequencing was done on a sample of blood. Written as DNA, the CDR3 is TGTGCCAGCAGGGCCCGGACTAGCGGGACGGCAGATACGCAGTATTTT. Translation: CASRARTSGTADTQYF.